The T cell receptor (beta chain) under discussion was sequenced for a study of blood T cell repertoires in COVID-19. The wider study: Whether acute or convalescent, the COVID-19 samples came from the United States, Italy and Spain. Nucleic acid was either cDNA or gDNA, and it came from T cells, B-cell-depleted T cells, or PBMCs.

Germline V gives CDR1 MGHRA, CDR2 YSYEKL. The CDR3 consists of 19 residues. V was pared by 4 bases and J by 4 bases, with 14 bases of the junction left unmatched. Study processing details: The authors estimated nucleated cell counts from reference gene primer amplification. Only in-frame clones appear in the TCRdb table, and some are missing; sequencing was by immunoSEQ multiplex PCR. Clone size and V and J calls were adopted from that table, with D and trimming inferred from the DNA. The table lists 270,000 or so clones, roughly 86% of them singletons, with roughly 8% in the top ten. This TCR was recovered from a man aged 35 to 55 with active or convalescent COVID-19. Material for sequencing was peripheral blood. J is TRBJ2-6 and V is TRBV4-1; 9 bases line up with TRBD1. CDR3 in DNA: TGCGCCAGCAGCCCCCGGAGGGTACAGGGGGCGCTAGGGGCCAACGTCCTGACTTTC. Protein: CASSPRRVQGALGANVLTF.